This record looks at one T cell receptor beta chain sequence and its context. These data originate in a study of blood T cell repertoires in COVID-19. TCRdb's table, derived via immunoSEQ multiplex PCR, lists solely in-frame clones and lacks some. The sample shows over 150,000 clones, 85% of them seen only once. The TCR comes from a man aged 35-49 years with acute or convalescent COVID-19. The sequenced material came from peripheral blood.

The CDR3 loop reads CAISDKLVSSYEQYF. The CDR3 nucleotides are TGTGCCATCAGTGATAAGCTGGTAAGCTCCTACGAGCAGTACTTC. This rearrangement joins TRBV10-3 to TRBJ2-7; D call uncertain. V lost 3 bases, J lost 0 bases, and 12 bases lay in between. The CDR3 is 15 residues long. Germline-derived CDR1 and CDR2 are ENHRY and SYGVKD.